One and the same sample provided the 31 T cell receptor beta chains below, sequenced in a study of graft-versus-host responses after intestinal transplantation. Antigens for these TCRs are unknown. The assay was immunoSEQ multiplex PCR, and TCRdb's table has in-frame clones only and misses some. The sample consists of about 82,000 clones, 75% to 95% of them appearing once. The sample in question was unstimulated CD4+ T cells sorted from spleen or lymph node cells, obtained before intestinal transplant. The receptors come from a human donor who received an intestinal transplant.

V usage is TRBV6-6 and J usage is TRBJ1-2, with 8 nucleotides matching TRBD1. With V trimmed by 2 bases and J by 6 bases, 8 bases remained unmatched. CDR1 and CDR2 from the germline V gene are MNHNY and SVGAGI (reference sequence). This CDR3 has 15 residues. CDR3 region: CASSYPDRGGNGYTF. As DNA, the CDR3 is TGTGCCAGCAGTTACCCCGACAGGGGTGGAAATGGCTACACCTTC.

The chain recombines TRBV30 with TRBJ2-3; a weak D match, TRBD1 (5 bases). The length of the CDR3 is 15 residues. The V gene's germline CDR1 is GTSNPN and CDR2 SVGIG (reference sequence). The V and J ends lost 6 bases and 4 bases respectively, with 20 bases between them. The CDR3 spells CACPPGPMGPDTQYF. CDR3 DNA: TGTGCCTGCCCACCGGGCCCAATGGGGCCAGATACGCAGTATTTT.

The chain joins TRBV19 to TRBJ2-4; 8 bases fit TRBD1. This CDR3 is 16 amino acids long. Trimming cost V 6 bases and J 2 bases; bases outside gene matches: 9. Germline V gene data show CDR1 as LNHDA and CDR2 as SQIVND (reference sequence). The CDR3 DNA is TGTGCCAGTAGGAGAATGACAGGGGAACCCAAAAACATTCAGTACTTC. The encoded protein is CASRRMTGEPKNIQYF.

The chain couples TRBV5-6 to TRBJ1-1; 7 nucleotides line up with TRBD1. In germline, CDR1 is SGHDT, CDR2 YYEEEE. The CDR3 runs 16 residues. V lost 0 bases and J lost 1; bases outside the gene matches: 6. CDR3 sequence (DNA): TGTGCCAGCAGCTTGGAGGCAGGGGGGACGAACACTGAAGCTTTCTTT. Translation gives CASSLEAGGTNTEAFF. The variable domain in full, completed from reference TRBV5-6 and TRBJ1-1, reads DAGVTQSPTHLIKTRGQQVTLRCSPKSGHDTVSWYQQALGQGPQFIFQYYEEEERQRGNFPDRFSGHQFPNYSSELNVNALLLGDSALYLCASSLEAGGTNTEAFFGQGTRLTVV.

CDR3 nucleotides: TGCGCCAGCAGCTTGGTCGCAGGGGCCACCTACGAGCAGTACTTC. Translation: CASSLVAGATYEQYF. The chain joins TRBV5-1 to TRBJ2-5, with D possibly being TRBD1 (6 bases). The J call is in doubt because the DNA end fits TRBJ2-7 better. CDR3 length equals 15 residues. CDR1 and CDR2 from the germline V gene are SGHRS and YFSETQ.

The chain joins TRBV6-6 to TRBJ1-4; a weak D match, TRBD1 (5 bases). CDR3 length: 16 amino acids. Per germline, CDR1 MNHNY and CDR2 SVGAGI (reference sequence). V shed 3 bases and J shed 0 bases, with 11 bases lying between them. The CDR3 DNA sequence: TGTGCCAGCAGTTATTTCCGGGGGGCAACTAATGAAAAACTGTTTTTT. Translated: CASSYFRGATNEKLFF.

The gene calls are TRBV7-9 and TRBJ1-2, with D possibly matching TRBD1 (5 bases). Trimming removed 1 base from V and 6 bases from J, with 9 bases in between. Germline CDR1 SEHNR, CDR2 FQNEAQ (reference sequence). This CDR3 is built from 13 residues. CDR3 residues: CASSLVGGDGYTF. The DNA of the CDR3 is TGTGCCAGCAGCTTAGTCGGGGGGGATGGCTACACCTTC.

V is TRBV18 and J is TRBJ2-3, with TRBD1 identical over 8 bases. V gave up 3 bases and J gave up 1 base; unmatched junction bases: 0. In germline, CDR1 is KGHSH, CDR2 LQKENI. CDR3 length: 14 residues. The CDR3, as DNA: TGTGCCAGCTCACCGGGACAGGGCACAGATACGCAGTATTTT. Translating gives CASSPGQGTDTQYF.

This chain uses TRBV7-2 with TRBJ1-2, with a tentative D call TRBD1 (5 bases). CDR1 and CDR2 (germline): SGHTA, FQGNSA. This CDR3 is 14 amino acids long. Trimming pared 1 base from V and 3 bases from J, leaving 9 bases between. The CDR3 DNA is TGTGCCAGCAGCTTAGGGGGCAGCTACTATGGCTACACCTTC. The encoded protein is CASSLGGSYYGYTF. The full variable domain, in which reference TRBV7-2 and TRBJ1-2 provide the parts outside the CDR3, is GAGVSQSPSNKVTEKGKDVELRCDPISGHTALYWYRQSLGQGLEFLIYFQGNSAPDKSGLPSDRFSAERTGGSVSTLTIQRTQQEDSAVYLCASSLGGSYYGYTFGSGTRLTVV.

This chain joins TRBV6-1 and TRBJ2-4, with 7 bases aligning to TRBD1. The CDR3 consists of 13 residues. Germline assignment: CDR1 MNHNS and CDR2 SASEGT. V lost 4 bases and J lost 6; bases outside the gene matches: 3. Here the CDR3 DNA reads TGTGCCAGCAGTGGGGACAGATTAAACATTCAGTACTTC. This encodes CASSGDRLNIQYF.

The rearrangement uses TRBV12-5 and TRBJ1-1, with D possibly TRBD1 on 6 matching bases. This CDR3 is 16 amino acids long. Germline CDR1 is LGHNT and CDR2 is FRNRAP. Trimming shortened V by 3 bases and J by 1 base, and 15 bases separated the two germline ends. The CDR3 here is CASGFPWGRPNTEAFF. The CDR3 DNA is TGTGCTAGTGGTTTCCCTTGGGGGCGGCCGAACACTGAAGCTTTCTTT.

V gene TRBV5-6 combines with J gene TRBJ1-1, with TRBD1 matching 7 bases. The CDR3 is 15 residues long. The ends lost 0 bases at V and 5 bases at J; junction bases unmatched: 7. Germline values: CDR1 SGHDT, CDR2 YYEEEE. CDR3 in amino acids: CASSLETGERTEAFF. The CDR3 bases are TGTGCCAGCAGCTTGGAAACAGGGGAGAGGACTGAAGCTTTCTTT.

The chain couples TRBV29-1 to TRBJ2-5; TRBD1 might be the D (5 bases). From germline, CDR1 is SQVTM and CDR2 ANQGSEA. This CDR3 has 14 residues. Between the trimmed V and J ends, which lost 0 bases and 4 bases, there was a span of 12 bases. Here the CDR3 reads CSVEDGRGRETQYF. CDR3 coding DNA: TGCAGCGTTGAAGATGGAAGGGGAAGAGAGACCCAGTACTTC.

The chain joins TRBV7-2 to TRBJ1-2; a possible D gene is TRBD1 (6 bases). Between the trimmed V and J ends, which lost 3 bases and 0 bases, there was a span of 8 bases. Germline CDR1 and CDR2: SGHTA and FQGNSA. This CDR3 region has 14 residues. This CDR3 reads CASSLWTANYGYTF. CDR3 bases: TGTGCCAGCAGCTTGTGGACAGCTAACTATGGCTACACCTTC.

CDR3 sequence: CASSIIGRAQETQYF. The CDR3 coding sequence is TGTGCCAGCAGTATAATAGGCAGGGCCCAAGAGACCCAGTACTTC. J is TRBJ2-5 and V is TRBV5-6; TRBD1 might be the D (5 bases). Looked up from germline, CDR1 is SGHDT and CDR2 is YYEEEE. V was trimmed by 5 bases and J by 1 base, leaving 15 bases between them. The CDR3 is made up of 15 amino acids. Complete variable domain (other parts from reference TRBV5-6 and TRBJ2-5): DAGVTQSPTHLIKTRGQQVTLRCSPKSGHDTVSWYQQALGQGPQFIFQYYEEEERQRGNFPDRFSGHQFPNYSSELNVNALLLGDSALYLCASSIIGRAQETQYFGPGTRLLVL.

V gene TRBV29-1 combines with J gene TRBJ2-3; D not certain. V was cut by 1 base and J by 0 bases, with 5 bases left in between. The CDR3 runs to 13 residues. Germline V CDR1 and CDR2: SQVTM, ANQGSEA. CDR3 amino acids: CSVEGTSTDTQYF. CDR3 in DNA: TGCAGCGTTGAAGGAACTAGCACAGATACGCAGTATTTT.

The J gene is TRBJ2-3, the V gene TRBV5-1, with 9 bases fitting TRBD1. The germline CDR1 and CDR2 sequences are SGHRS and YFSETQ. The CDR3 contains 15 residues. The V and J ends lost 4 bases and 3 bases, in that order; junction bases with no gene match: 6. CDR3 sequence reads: CASSARDRETDTQYF. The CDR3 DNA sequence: TGCGCCAGCAGCGCAAGGGACAGGGAAACAGATACGCAGTATTTT.

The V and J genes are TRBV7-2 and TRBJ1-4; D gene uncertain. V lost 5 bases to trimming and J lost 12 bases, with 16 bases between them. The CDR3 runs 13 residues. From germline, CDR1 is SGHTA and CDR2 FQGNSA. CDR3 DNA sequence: TGTGCCAGCAGCCCAGCGGGAGGTCGGGAACTGTTTTTT. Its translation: CASSPAGGRELFF.

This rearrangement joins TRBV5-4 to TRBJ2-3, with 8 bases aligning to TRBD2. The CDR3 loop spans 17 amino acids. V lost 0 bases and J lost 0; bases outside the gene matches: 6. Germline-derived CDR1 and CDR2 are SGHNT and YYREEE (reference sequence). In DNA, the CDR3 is TGTGCCAGCAGCTTGGGTGGAGCGGGGGTTAGCACAGATACGCAGTATTTT. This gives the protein CASSLGGAGVSTDTQYF.

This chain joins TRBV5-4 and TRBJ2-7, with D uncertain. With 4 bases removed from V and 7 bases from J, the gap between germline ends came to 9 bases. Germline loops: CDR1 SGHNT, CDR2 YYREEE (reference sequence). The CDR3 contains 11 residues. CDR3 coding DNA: TGTGCCAGCAGCCCGACACGGGAGCAGTACTTC. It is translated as CASSPTREQYF. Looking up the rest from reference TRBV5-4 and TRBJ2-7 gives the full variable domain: ETGVTQSPTHLIKTRGQQVTLRCSSQSGHNTVSWYQQALGQGPQFIFQYYREEENGRGNFPPRFSGLQFPNYSSELNVNALELDDSALYLCASSPTREQYFGPGTRLTVT.

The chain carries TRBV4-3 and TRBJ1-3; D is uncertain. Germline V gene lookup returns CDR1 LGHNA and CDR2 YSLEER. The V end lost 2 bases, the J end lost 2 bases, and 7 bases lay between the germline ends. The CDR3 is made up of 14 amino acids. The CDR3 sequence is CASSQSFPGNTIYF. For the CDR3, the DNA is TGCGCCAGCAGCCAATCGTTCCCTGGAAACACCATATATTTT.

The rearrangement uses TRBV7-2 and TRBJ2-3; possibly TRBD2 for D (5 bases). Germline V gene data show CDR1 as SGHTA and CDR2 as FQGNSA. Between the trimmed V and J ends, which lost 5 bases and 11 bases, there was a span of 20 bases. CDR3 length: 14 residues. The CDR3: CASSPDPGFFGQYF. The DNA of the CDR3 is TGTGCCAGCAGCCCCGACCCGGGGTTCTTCGGGCAGTATTTT.

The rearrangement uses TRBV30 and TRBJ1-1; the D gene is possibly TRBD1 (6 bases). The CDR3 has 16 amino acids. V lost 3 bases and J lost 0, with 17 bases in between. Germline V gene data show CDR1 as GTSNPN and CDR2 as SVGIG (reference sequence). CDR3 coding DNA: TGTGCCTGGAGCTTTGGACAGCCAACCATGAACACTGAAGCTTTCTTT. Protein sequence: CAWSFGQPTMNTEAFF.

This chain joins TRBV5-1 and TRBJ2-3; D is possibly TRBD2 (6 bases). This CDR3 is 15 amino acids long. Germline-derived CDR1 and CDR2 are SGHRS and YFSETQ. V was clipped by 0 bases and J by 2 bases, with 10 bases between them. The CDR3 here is CASSLAGVTTDTQYF. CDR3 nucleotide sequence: TGCGCCAGCAGCTTGGCGGGGGTTACCACAGATACGCAGTATTTT.

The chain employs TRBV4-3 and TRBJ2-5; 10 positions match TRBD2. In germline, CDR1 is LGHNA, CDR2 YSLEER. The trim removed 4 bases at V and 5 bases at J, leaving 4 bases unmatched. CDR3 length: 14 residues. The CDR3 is CASSPGLARETQYF. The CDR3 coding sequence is TGCGCCAGCAGCCCGGGACTAGCGAGGGAGACCCAGTACTTC.

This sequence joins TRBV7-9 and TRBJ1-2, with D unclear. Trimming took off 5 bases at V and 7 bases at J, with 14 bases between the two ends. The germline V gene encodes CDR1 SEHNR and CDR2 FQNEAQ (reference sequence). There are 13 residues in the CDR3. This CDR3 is CASSPYKPGGYTF. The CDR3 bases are TGTGCCAGCAGCCCCTATAAGCCCGGTGGCTACACCTTC.

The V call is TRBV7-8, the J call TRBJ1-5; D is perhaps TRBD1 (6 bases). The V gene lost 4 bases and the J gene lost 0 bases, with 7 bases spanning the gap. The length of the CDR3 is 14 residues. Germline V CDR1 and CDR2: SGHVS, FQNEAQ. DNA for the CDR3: TGTGCCAGCAGCTGGACAGATAGCAATCAGCCCCAGCATTTT. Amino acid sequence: CASSWTDSNQPQHF.

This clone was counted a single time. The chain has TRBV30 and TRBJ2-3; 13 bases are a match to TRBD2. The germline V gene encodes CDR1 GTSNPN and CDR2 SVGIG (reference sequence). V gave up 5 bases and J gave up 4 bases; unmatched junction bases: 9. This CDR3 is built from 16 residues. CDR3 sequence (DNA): TGTGCCTGGGGTCTAACACTAGCGGGGGGGGCAGATACGCAGTATTTT. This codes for CAWGLTLAGGADTQYF.

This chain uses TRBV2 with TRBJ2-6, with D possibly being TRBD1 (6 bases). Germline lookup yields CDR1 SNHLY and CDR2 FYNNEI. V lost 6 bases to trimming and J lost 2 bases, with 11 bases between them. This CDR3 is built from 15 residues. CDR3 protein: CASRAGATGANVLTF. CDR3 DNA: TGTGCCAGCAGGGCAGGGGCTACTGGGGCCAACGTCCTGACTTTC.

The chain's CDR3 is CASSQDSNTEAFF. The CDR3 region has the DNA TGTGCCAGCAGCCAAGACAGTAACACTGAAGCTTTCTTT. V usage is TRBV11-3 and J usage is TRBJ1-1; D perhaps matches TRBD1 (5 bases). Germline loops: CDR1 SGHNT, CDR2 YENEEA. The CDR3 totals 13 residues. The V gene lost 5 bases and the J gene lost 2 bases, with 9 bases spanning the gap.

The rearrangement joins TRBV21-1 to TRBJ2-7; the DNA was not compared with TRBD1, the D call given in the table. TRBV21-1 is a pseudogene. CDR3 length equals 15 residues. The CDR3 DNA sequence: TGTGCCAGCAGGATGCGGGACAGGGTGGACCACGAGCAGTACTTC. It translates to CASRMRDRVDHEQYF.